This T cell receptor (beta chain) was observed in a study of blood T cell repertoires in COVID-19. For the study at large: From the United States, Italy and Spain came samples of acute and convalescent COVID-19.

The assay was immunoSEQ multiplex PCR, and TCRdb's table has in-frame clones only and misses some. The table has around 240,000 clones, about 83% seen once. This clone occurred once. This study enrolled people aged 18 to 89 from about two dozen US geographic areas. In germline, CDR1 is SNHLY, CDR2 FYNNEI. This CDR3 is built from 15 residues. Trimming pared 2 bases from V and 0 bases from J, leaving 11 bases between. This receptor was taken from a woman aged 45-65 years who had recovered from COVID-19. The gene calls are TRBV2 and TRBJ2-7; weak D call: TRBD2 (6 bases). Sequencing was done on a sample of PBMCs or T cells enriched from blood (not recorded which). The CDR3 DNA sequence: TGTGCCAGCAGTGAACCTAGCGTTTCCTCCTACGAGCAGTACTTC. Translating it yields CASSEPSVSSYEQYF. Looking up the rest from reference TRBV2 and TRBJ2-7 gives the full variable domain: EPEVTQTPSHQVTQMGQEVILRCVPISNHLYFYWYRQILGQKVEFLVSFYNNEISEKSEIFDDQFSVERPDGSNFTLKIRSTKLEDSAMYFCASSEPSVSSYEQYFGPGTRLTVT.